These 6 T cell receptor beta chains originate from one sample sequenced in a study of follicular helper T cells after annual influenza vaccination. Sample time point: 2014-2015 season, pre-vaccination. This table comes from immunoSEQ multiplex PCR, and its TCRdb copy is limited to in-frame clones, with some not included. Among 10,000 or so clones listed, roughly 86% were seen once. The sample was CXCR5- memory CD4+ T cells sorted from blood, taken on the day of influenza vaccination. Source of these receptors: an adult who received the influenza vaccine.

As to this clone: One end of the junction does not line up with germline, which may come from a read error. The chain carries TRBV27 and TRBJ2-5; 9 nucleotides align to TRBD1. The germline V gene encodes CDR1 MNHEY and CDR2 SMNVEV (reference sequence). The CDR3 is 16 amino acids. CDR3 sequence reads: CASSPKALQGAEIQYF. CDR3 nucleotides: TGTGCCAGCAGTCCGAAGGCTTTACAGGGGGCAGAGATCCAGTACTTC.

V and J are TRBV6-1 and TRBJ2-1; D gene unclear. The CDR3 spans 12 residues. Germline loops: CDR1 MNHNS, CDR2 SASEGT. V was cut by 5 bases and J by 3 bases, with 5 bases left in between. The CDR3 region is CASSRDYNEQFF. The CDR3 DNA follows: TGTGCCAGCAGTAGGGACTACAATGAGCAGTTCTTC.

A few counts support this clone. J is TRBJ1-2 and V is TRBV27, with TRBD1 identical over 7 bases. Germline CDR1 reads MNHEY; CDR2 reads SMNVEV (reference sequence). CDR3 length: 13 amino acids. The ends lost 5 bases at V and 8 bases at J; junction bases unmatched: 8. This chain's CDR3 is CASSLQGRGGYTF. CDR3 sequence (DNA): TGTGCCAGCAGTCTACAGGGGAGAGGAGGCTACACCTTC.

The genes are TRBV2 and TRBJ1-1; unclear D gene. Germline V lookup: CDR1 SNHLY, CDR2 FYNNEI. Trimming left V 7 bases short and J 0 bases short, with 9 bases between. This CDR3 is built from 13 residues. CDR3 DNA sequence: TGTGCCAGCACTAGTCTCATGAACACTGAAGCTTTCTTT. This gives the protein CASTSLMNTEAFF.

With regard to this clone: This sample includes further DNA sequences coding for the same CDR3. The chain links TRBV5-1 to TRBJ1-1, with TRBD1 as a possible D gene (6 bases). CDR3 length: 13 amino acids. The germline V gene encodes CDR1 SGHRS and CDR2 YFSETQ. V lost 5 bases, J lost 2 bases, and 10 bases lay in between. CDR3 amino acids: CASRIQGNTEAFF. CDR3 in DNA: TGCGCCAGCAGAATACAGGGAAACACTGAAGCTTTCTTT.

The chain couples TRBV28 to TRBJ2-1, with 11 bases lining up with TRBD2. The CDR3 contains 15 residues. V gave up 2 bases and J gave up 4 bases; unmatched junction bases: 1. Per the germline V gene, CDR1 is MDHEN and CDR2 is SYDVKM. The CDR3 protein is CASSLGTSGYNEQFF. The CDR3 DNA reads TGTGCCAGCAGTTTAGGGACTAGCGGATACAATGAGCAGTTCTTC.